The entry below gives a single T cell receptor beta chain sequence along with its context. Its target antigen remains unknown. The conserved phenylalanine or tryptophan is not found at the CDR3 terminus, so this likely reflects a read error. The germline V gene provides CDR1 SGHTA and CDR2 FQGNSA. Both ends counted, the CDR3 spans 14 residues. Only the CDR3 portion is preserved as DNA: 42 bases, with reading frame beginning at the first base. V loses 2 bases, J loses 4 bases, and the germline ends lie 9 bases apart. This entry belongs to a study of breast tumors, draining lymph nodes, adjacent tissues (dated by TCRdb to about 2016). Regarding the study in general: In breast cancer patients, the study compared the TCR beta repertoires of tumor, adjacent nontumor tissue and axillary lymph nodes. The study was designed to assess the relationships and possible T-cell exchange between tumor, surrounding tissue and draining lymph node repertoires in human breast cancer. Findings and caveats that apply to the study as a whole: The data were considered consistent with most tumor T cells being derived from the lymph node and subsequently expanding within tumor tissue. Tumor T-cell repertoires showed less diversity than lymph node repertoires and more diversity than nontumor tissue repertoires, and tumor T-cell repertoires showed preferential V and J gene usage. Rather than being directly demonstrated, the conclusion that tumor T cells originate in lymph nodes was presented as consistent with a hypothesis. Tumor and nontumor tissue repertoires were found to be significantly more similar in luminal-like than in basal-like breast cancer.

Sequencing relied on an Illumina HiSeq 2000. Multiplex PCR amplification was used to generate the TCR beta chain libraries. High-throughput sequencing was used to analyze the amplified TCR beta chain products. Through fastp at Q25 and MiXCR, TCRdb rebuilt clones from the public reads, retaining in-frame beta chains. Rows with one shared CDR3 protein collapse into an entry with the most common genes and DNA. A total of approximately 22,000 distinct CDR3 sequences appear in this sample, 58% of them only once. Roughly an eighth of the sample comes from the top ten. The chain is assembled from TRBV7-2 and TRBJ2-1; the D gene could be either TRBD1 or TRBD2, each agreeing at 5 bases. This TCR came from a female donor with breast cancer. Some clones in this sample may be carry-over from other donors' samples. Material: breast tumor tissue. The DNA sequence reads TGTGCCAGCAGCTTACGGGACGGTTACAATGAGCAGTTCCTC. Its protein product is CASSLRDGYNEQFL.